This passage covers 14 T cell receptor beta chains from one sample sequenced in a study of kidney transplant recipient with SARS-CoV-2 infection. MiXCR, applied by TCRdb to the reads, yields one record per CDR3 protein. The sample gives approximately 250,000 distinct CDR3 sequences, 29% of which show up once; roughly 7% is in the top ten. The input for sequencing was a blood sample, taken at baseline and between days 110 and 120 from a kidney transplant recipient. The receptors were gathered from a male patient aged 30 to 40 who had COVID-19 and was a kidney transplant recipient. Some T cells may be transferred from the graft donor.

Details on this clonotype: One junction end disagrees with the germline gene, perhaps due to a read error. This chain connects TRBV3-1 to TRBJ1-6; a weak D match, TRBD1 (5 bases). Germline V gene sequence: CDR1 LGHDT, CDR2 YNNKEL (reference sequence). The CDR3 consists of 16 residues. CDR3 DNA sequence: TGCGCCAGCGGCGGTTCGGCAAGGGGCTATAATTCACCCCTCCACTTT. This codes for CASGGSARGYNSPLHF. The whole variable domain, remainder taken from reference TRBV3-1 and TRBJ1-6, is DTAVSQTPKYLVTQMGNDKSIKCEQNLGHDTMYWYKQDSKKFLKIMFSYNNKELIINETVPNRFSPKSPDKAHLNLHINSLELGDSAVYFCASGGSARGYNSPLHFGNGTRLTVT.

Notes on this clonotype: The CDR3 ends on some other residue instead of the conserved phenylalanine or tryptophan, so this is likely a read error. The DNA is left out, because the CDR3 cannot be placed on it with certainty; the CDR3 is given as TCRdb lists it. The chain uses TRBV7-5 and TRBJ1-2. TRBV7-5 is flagged as a pseudogene. The CDR3 is made up of 19 amino acids, end residues included. CDR3: CISVQENRDEVGKKYGYKL.

On this clonotype itself: A much more abundant neighbour one base away suggests this may be a read error. The rearrangement uses TRBV5-1 and TRBJ2-4; D possibly matches TRBD1 or TRBD2 (5 bases each). The tail of the sequence fits TRBJ2-1 better, so the J call may be wrong. This CDR3 is 15 amino acids long. The germline gives CDR1 SGHRS, CDR2 YFSETQ. Written as DNA, the CDR3 is TGCGCCAGCAGCTTCACGGTCGGGACGGACAATGGGCAGTTCTTC. This codes for CASSFTVGTDNGQFF.

This clonotype was detected many times. The gene calls are TRBV12-2 and TRBJ1-2. TRBV12-2 is given as a pseudogene. The CDR3 sequence is 17 residues long. The CDR3: CASRPRKTPRKTYGYTF. For the CDR3, the DNA is TGTGCAAGTCGCCCAAGAAAGACTCCACGAAAGACCTATGGCTACACCTTC.

This rearrangement joins TRBV3-1 to TRBJ2-5; D is undetermined. This CDR3 spans 17 amino acids. The V end lost 5 bases, the J end lost 5 bases, and 24 bases lay between the germline ends. The germline V gene has CDR1 LGHDT and CDR2 YNNKEL (reference sequence). The CDR3 loop reads CASSGIRPTSFSETQYF. The CDR3 nucleotides are TGTGCCAGCAGCGGCATTCGTCCCACTTCTTTCTCTGAGACCCAGTACTTC.

About this clonotype: A much larger clone lies a single base off, so this may be a read error. The genes are TRBV6-5 and TRBJ1-2; D call uncertain. Trimming removed 5 bases at V and 6 bases at J, with 25 bases between. The CDR3 length is 17 residues. CDR1 and CDR2 from the germline V gene are MNHEY and SVGAGI. CDR3 in DNA: TGTGCCAGCAGTAACCTATCGGAATGTAGAAAGACCCATGGCTACACCTTC. Translated, it gives CASSNLSECRKTHGYTF.

About this clonotype itself: A much larger clone is a single base away; this may be a read error. No conserved phenylalanine or tryptophan ends this CDR3, so it is likely a read error. The V and J genes are TRBV11-2 and TRBJ1-2, with unresolved D. The CDR3 runs to 17 residues. Germline-derived CDR1 and CDR2 are SGHAT and FQNNGV. V was cut by 5 bases and J by 4 bases, with 23 bases left in between. CDR3 protein: CASSIWITSRKTYGYTL. CDR3 DNA sequence: TGTGCCAGCAGCATTTGGATAACAAGCAGAAAGACCTATGGCTACACCCTC.

This clonotype was counted ten times or more. V and J are TRBV15 and TRBJ1-5, with D perhaps matching TRBD1 (6 bases). V was shortened by 3 bases and J by 3 bases, with 18 bases between the two germline ends. Germline loops: CDR1 LNHNV, CDR2 YYDKDF (reference sequence). The CDR3 has 17 amino acids. As DNA, the CDR3 is TGTGCCACCAGCAGCAACCGACAGGTAGGCCTCAATCAGCCCCAGCATTTT. It specifies CATSSNRQVGLNQPQHF.

The chain couples TRBV4-2 to TRBJ2-2, with D hard to call. Germline CDR1 and CDR2: LGHNA and YNFKEQ. Trimming left V 7 bases short and J 0 bases short, with 18 bases between. This CDR3 spans 17 amino acids. CDR3 protein: CASNHPSRISNTGELFF. CDR3 nucleotide sequence: TGTGCCAGCAACCATCCCAGTCGAATTTCGAACACCGGGGAGCTGTTTTTT.

Points on this clonotype: This clone may be a read error of a much larger clone one base away. This CDR3 is missing its conserved last phenylalanine or tryptophan, likely due to a read error. V usage is TRBV12-3 or TRBV12-4 and J usage is TRBJ1-6; D remains unclear. The ends were cut back, 7 bases at V and 8 bases at J, with 12 bases in the middle. CDR3 length: 13 residues. CDR3 residues: CASTRLRDSPLHL. Written as DNA, the CDR3 is TGTGCCAGCACCCGACTGCGGGATTCACCCCTCCACCTT.

With regard to this clonotype: A much larger clone differs by one base, so this may be a read error. The rearrangement links TRBV21-1 to TRBJ2-7. The J call may be mistaken, given a closer DNA end match to TRBJ2-5. TRBV21-1 is a documented pseudogene. The CDR3 extends over 16 amino acids. As DNA, the CDR3 is TGTGCCGGCAGTATGCGTAGCTACACTTTCTCTGAGACCCAGTACTTC. As protein: CAGSMRSYTFSETQYF.

This clonotype was seen only a few times. The chain is built from TRBV6-9 and TRBJ1-2, with D uncertain. V was pared by 5 bases and J by 4 bases, with 23 bases between. The germline V gene has CDR1 MNHGY and CDR2 SVAAGI. The CDR3 loop spans 17 amino acids. CDR3 residues: CASSSTRPYGKTYGYTF. In nucleotides, the CDR3 is TGTGCCAGCAGTAGCACTAGGCCTTACGGAAAGACCTATGGCTACACCTTC.

Worth noting for this clonotype: A clone one base away is much larger, so this may be a read error. The chain joins TRBV9 to TRBJ1-2, with D possibly matching TRBD1 (5 bases). The CDR3 contains 14 residues. Germline lookup yields CDR1 SGDLS and CDR2 YYNGEE. CDR3 loop: CANSVPGHNYGYTF. The CDR3 DNA reads TGTGCCAACAGCGTCCCAGGGCACAACTATGGCTACACCTTC.

The V call is TRBV12-3 or TRBV12-4, the J call TRBJ2-3; TRBD2 agrees at 9 bases. The CDR3 length is 17 residues. V gave up 5 bases and J gave up 1 base; unmatched junction bases: 10. The CDR3 DNA follows: TGTGCCAGCAGTCCTCTGGGTAGCGGGAGTGGCACAGATACGCAGTATTTT. Its translation is CASSPLGSGSGTDTQYF.